The entry below describes one T cell receptor beta chain. The assay was immunoSEQ multiplex PCR, and TCRdb's table has in-frame clones only and misses some. The table has about 130,000 clones, 65% to 85% seen once. The CDR3 has 14 residues. V lost 2 bases and J lost 0, with 8 bases in between. Germline lookup yields CDR1 SGHVS and CDR2 FQNEAQ. These data are taken from a study of blood T cell repertoires in COVID-19. The sequence derives from a man between 25 and 39 years old with COVID-19, enrolled during active disease. J is TRBJ2-7 and V is TRBV7-8, with a possible D match to TRBD1 (5 bases). The sequencing sample was made of peripheral blood. The CDR3 here is CASSLRQSSYEQYF. DNA of the CDR3: TGTGCCAGCAGCTTAAGACAGTCCTCCTACGAGCAGTACTTC.